One T cell receptor beta chain is described in this entry. Its antigen remains unidentified. CD45RO negativity and positive selection for CCR7 defined naive CD8 cells, a population that excluded terminally differentiated effector memory CD45RA+ cells. This entry comes from a study of shared clonotypes between healthy human individuals. Study outcomes and limitations: Several donors shared approximately 5% of their naive CD4 clonotypes. Larger estimated richness was generally seen in naive subsets than in memory subsets.

Genomic DNA of each subset was evenly split across several immunoSEQ plates. As handled by the study authors: Filtering was not the same, since immunoSEQ gave junction-only sequences without quality scores. Data came from immunoSEQ multiplex PCR; TCRdb stores just in-frame clones and leaves some out. For V, J and clone size, that table is used; D and trimming come from the DNA. The sample holds about 2.1 million clones, roughly 91% seen once. There are 15 residues in the CDR3. Germline loops: CDR1 SQVTM, CDR2 ANQGSEA. After removal of 8 bases from V and 5 bases from J, the junction contained 12 bases not matched to a gene.

V gene TRBV29-1 combines with J gene TRBJ1-1; 12 bases map to TRBD1. This clonotype was obtained from a man aged 18 to 35 in good health. Some clones in this sample may be carry-over from other donors' samples. The sample was naive CD8+ T cells from PBMCs. The CDR3 loop reads CSTWDRGLGGTEAFF. CDR3 DNA sequence: TGCAGCACCTGGGACAGGGGGCTAGGTGGGACTGAAGCTTTCTTT. Full variable domain (rest looked up from reference TRBV29-1 and TRBJ1-1): SAVISQKPSRDICQRGTSLTIQCQVDSQVTMMFWYRQQPGQSLTLIATANQGSEATYESGFVIDKFPISRPNLTFSTLTVSNMSPEDSSIYLCSTWDRGLGGTEAFFGQGTRLTVV.